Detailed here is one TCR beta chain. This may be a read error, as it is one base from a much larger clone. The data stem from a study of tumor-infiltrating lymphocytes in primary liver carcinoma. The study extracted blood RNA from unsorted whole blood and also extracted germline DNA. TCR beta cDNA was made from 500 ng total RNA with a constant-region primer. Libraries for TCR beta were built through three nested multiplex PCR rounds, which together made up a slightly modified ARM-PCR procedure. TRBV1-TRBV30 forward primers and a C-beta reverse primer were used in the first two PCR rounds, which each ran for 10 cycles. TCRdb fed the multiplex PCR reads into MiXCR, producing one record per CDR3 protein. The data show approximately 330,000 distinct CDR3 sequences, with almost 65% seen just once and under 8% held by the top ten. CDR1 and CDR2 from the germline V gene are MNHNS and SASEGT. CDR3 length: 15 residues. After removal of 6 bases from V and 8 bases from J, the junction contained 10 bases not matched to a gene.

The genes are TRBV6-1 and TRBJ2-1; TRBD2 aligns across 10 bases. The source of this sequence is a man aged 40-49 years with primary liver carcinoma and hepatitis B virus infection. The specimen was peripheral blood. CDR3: CASRRTSGSIYEQFF. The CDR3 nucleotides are TGTGCCAGCAGGAGGACTAGCGGTAGTATCTATGAGCAGTTCTTC.